The clone carrying this T cell receptor (beta chain) has a handful of counts. Its antigen remains unknown. Template material for amplifying TCR beta CDR3 regions consisted of RNA transcripts. HTBI primers were the set used in a first-round RT-PCR of the TCR CDR3. TCRdb re-derived calls from the multiplex PCR reads in MiXCR, one entry per CDR3 protein. In the table there are 550,000 to 800,000 distinct CDR3 sequences, 17% of which are singletons. Germline V gene data show CDR1 as LGHDT and CDR2 as YNNKEL (reference sequence). This CDR3 spans 13 amino acids. V lost 10 bases to trimming and J lost 8 bases; unmatched junction nucleotides: 10. The sample comes from a study of T cells in Graves' hyperthyroidism and ophthalmopathy. General study findings and limits: Most thyroid clonotypes with frequency above 0.001 were detected in blood.

Sequenced: blood. The chain combines TRBV3-1 with TRBJ1-4; TRBD1 matches 7 bases. This receptor was identified in a man in his fifties with Graves' hyperthyroidism. DNA of the CDR3: TGTGCCACGGGTGGGACAGTGAACGAAAAACTGTTTTTT. This sequence encodes CATGGTVNEKLFF. The full variable domain, in which reference TRBV3-1 and TRBJ1-4 provide the parts outside the CDR3, is DTAVSQTPKYLVTQMGNDKSIKCEQNLGHDTMYWYKQDSKKFLKIMFSYNNKELIINETVPNRFSPKSPDKAHLNLHINSLELGDSAVYFCATGGTVNEKLFFGSGTQLSVL.